The rows below give T cell receptor beta chains drawn from one sample of a study of blood T cell repertoires in COVID-19. Libraries were prepared by immunoSEQ multiplex PCR; TCRdb keeps only in-frame clonotypes and omits some of them. Seen here are about 350,000 clones, approximately 89% observed once, and the top ten hold less than 5%. Input material: peripheral blood. The receptor source for this set is a woman aged 60 to 75 with COVID-19, enrolled during active disease. CDR3s include the opening cysteine and the closing phenylalanine or tryptophan. Fields, in order: D gene, clone size, J gene, V gene, CDR3 DNA, CDR3 protein. D genes are given only for firm matches. Rows may omit the clone size; those that give it use once, few, many or a size class.

D gene: TRBD1
clone size: few
J gene: TRBJ1-2
V gene: TRBV18
CDR3 DNA: TGTGCCAGCTCACCCGACAGGGACTATGGCTACACCTTC
CDR3 protein: CASSPDRDYGYTF

D gene: TRBD1
clone size: NA
J gene: TRBJ1-5
V gene: TRBV7-8
CDR3 DNA: TGTGCCAGCAGCTTAGGACAGGGAAGTCAGCCCCAGCATTTT
CDR3 protein: CASSLGQGSQPQHF

D gene: NA
clone size: NA
J gene: TRBJ1-1
V gene: TRBV5-1
CDR3 DNA: TGCGCCAGCAGCTTGGCGCCAGGCTGGAACACTGAAGCTTTCTTT
CDR3 protein: CASSLAPGWNTEAFF

D gene: TRBD1
clone size: NA
J gene: TRBJ1-3
V gene: TRBV2
CDR3 DNA: TGTGCCAGCAGGGTAGGACAGGCGCGGGGAAACACCATATATTTT
CDR3 protein: CASRVGQARGNTIYF

D gene: NA
clone size: NA
J gene: TRBJ2-7
V gene: TRBV27
CDR3 DNA: TGTGCCAGCAGTTCCAGCGTGAGGGCCTACGAGCAGTACTTC
CDR3 protein: CASSSSVRAYEQYF

D gene: TRBD2
clone size: NA
J gene: TRBJ2-1
V gene: TRBV2
CDR3 DNA: TGTGCCAGCAGGATAGCGGGTACTTTCTACAATGAGCAGTTCTTC
CDR3 protein: CASRIAGTFYNEQFF

D gene: NA
clone size: NA
J gene: TRBJ2-3
V gene: TRBV19
CDR3 DNA: TGTGCCAGTAGTATAGAAACGGACTCCCAATCCACGGGCGCGCAGTATTTT
CDR3 protein: CASSIETDSQSTGAQYF

D gene: NA
clone size: NA
J gene: TRBJ2-6
V gene: TRBV5-6
CDR3 DNA: TGTGCCAGCAGCTTGGGGCTGGGGGCGGTCTCTGGGGCCAACGTCCTGACTTTC
CDR3 protein: CASSLGLGAVSGANVLTF

D gene: NA
clone size: NA
J gene: TRBJ1-1
V gene: TRBV6-6
CDR3 DNA: TGTGCCAGCAGTTTAGCGAACACTGAAGCTTTCTTT
CDR3 protein: CASSLANTEAFF

D gene: TRBD2
clone size: NA
J gene: TRBJ2-7
V gene: TRBV5-5
CDR3 DNA: TGTGCCAGCAGAGCGGGGGGGGCCTACGAGCAGTACTTC
CDR3 protein: CASRAGGAYEQYF

D gene: NA
clone size: NA
J gene: TRBJ1-2
V gene: TRBV7-8
CDR3 DNA: TGTGCCAGCAGCCTGGGGGGGTGGCGGGGCTACACCTTC
CDR3 protein: CASSLGGWRGYTF